The rows below give T cell receptor beta chains drawn from one sample of a study of tumor-infiltrating lymphocytes in primary liver carcinoma. TCRdb used MiXCR to reprocess the multiplex PCR reads, holding one entry per CDR3 protein. The table lists some 95,000 distinct CDR3 sequences, 55% to 75% of them singletons, with about 27% in the top ten. Sample: tumor-adjacent normal liver tissue. The receptors here all came from a man aged 40-55 years with primary liver carcinoma and hepatitis B virus infection. CDR3s include the opening cysteine and the closing phenylalanine or tryptophan. Fields, in order: clone size, J gene, D gene, V gene, CDR3 DNA, CDR3 protein. A D gene is named only where the DNA matches it firmly. The size field is filled for only some rows; it gives once, few, many or a size class.

>NA|TRBJ2-2|NA|TRBV10-2
TGCGCGAGCCGGCGAGTTCTTAACACCGGGGAGCTGTTTTTT
CASRRVLNTGELFF
>many|TRBJ2-5|NA|TRBV24-1
TGTGCCACCAGTGATTCGGGGACTGAAGAGACCCAGTACTTC
CATSDSGTEETQYF
>NA|TRBJ2-3|TRBD2|TRBV6-2/TRBV6-3
TGTGCCAGCAGTTACTCTTCGGCTAGCGGGGGCCTCTGTGGAGATACGCAGTATTTT
CASSYSSASGGLCGDTQYF
>NA|TRBJ2-7|TRBD2|TRBV19
TGTGCCAGTAGTATAAAACTAGCGGACGTCGAGCAGTACTTC
CASSIKLADVEQYF
>NA|TRBJ2-2|NA|TRBV11-2
TGTACCAGCAGCTTAGGCAGGGTGAACACCGGGGAGCTGTTTTTT
CTSSLGRVNTGELFF
>NA|TRBJ2-7|NA|TRBV11-2
TGTGGCAGCAGCTTAAACCCATTTTTGTCCCTCTCCTACGAGCAGTACTTC
CGSSLNPFLSLSYEQYF
>NA|TRBJ2-3|NA|TRBV2
TGTGCCACAACGGAGGGCCTAGGGGACACAGATACGCAGTATTTT
CATTEGLGDTDTQYF
>NA|TRBJ2-3|NA|TRBV11-3
TGTGCCAGCAGCAAGGACAGTGACCGCCCAGATACACAGTATTTT
CASSKDSDRPDTQYF
>NA|TRBJ2-3|TRBD2|TRBV12-3/TRBV12-4
TGTGGCAGCAGACCAACGACTAGCGGTACTTACACAGATACGCAGTATTTT
CGSRPTTSGTYTDTQYF
>NA|TRBJ2-7|TRBD2|TRBV14
TGTACCAGCAGCCAAAATCTAGCGGGAGTATCCTACGAGCAGTACTTC
CTSSQNLAGVSYEQYF
>many|TRBJ2-3|NA|TRBV5-4
TGTGCCAGCAGCTTCGACACTGAAACTAGGGATACGCAGTATTTT
CASSFDTETRDTQYF
>many|TRBJ2-2|NA|TRBV6-2/TRBV6-3
TGTGCCGGGGGCGGGCCACGAACCGGGGAGCTGTTTTTT
CAGGGPRTGELFF
>many|TRBJ1-1|NA|TRBV6-1
TGTGCCAGCAGTCCCTCCCCGGACACTGAAGCTTTCTTT
CASSPSPDTEAFF
>once|TRBJ1-1|NA|TRBV5-4
TGTGCCAGCAGCGGTAGGGACATTGAAGCTTTCTTT
CASSGRDIEAFF
>NA|TRBJ2-1|TRBD1|TRBV10-3
TGTGACATCAGTGAGTCGGGGGACAGGCTCTACATTGAGCAGTTCTTC
CDISESGDRLYIEQFF
>many|TRBJ2-7|NA|TRBV6-5
TGTGCCAGCAGTTACTCGGGGCTAGCGCGCACCTACGAGCAGTACTTC
CASSYSGLARTYEQYF
>NA|TRBJ2-4|NA|TRBV28
TGTGCCAGCAGCCCCCGAGGCGAAGACATTCAGTACTTC
CASSPRGEDIQYF
>NA|TRBJ1-2|TRBD1|TRBV6-5
TGTGCCAACAGTTCATCGCCCCTCGACAGGGCGCTTCGTTATGGGTACACCTTC
CANSSSPLDRALRYGYTF
>few|TRBJ1-5|TRBD1|TRBV28
TGTGCCAGCAGCCCCCGGGACAGGGGGCGCTGGAATCAGCCCCAGCATTTT
CASSPRDRGRWNQPQHF
>NA|TRBJ1-1|NA|TRBV14
TGTGCCAGCAGTCAAGACCTGGCTGAGGCTTTCTTT
CASSQDLAEAFF
>NA|TRBJ2-7|NA|TRBV12-3/TRBV12-4
TGTGCCAGCAGTTTAGACCCTAGCTCCTGGGAGCAGTACTTC
CASSLDPSSWEQYF
>NA|TRBJ1-1|NA|TRBV11-3
TGTGCCAGCAGTTTAGCAGTTAACATTGAAGCTTTCTTT
CASSLAVNIEAFF
>NA|TRBJ2-1|NA|TRBV14
TGTGCCAGCAACCGGAACCACAATGAGCAGTTCTTC
CASNRNHNEQFF
>NA|TRBJ2-2|NA|TRBV10-3
TGTGCCATCAGTGAGTCTAGCGCCGGGAACACCGGGAAGCTGTTTTTT
CAISESSAGNTGKLFF
>NA|TRBJ2-5|NA|TRBV11-2
TGTGCCGGCAAGCGAAGGCCGGGGGGCGAGGAGACCCAGTACTTC
CAGKRRPGGEETQYF
>NA|TRBJ2-2|NA|TRBV4-1
TGCGCCAGCCGCCCGATTGCAGAGACGAACACCGGGGAGCTGTTTTTT
CASRPIAETNTGELFF
>NA|TRBJ2-3|TRBD2|TRBV29-1
TGCAGCGTTGAAGTGGATAGCGGGACTGATACGCGGTATTTT
CSVEVDSGTDTRYF
>NA|TRBJ1-5|NA|TRBV12-3/TRBV12-4
TGTGCCAACAGTGCAACAGTTAGCAATCAGCTCCAGCATTTT
CANSATVSNQLQHF
>NA|TRBJ1-6|NA|TRBV7-9
TGTGTCAGCAGCGGACCTCATCATTCACCCCTCCACTTT
CVSSGPHHSPLHF
>many|TRBJ2-3|TRBD1|TRBV6-5
TGTGCCAGCAGGAGGGACAGGGACCCAGATACGCAGTATTTT
CASRRDRDPDTQYF
>once|TRBJ1-3|TRBD1|TRBV6-1
TGTGCCATCACCCCCTCCGGGACAGGGGCTGGAAGCACCATATATTTT
CAITPSGTGAGSTIYF
>NA|TRBJ2-7|TRBD2|TRBV4-2
TGTGCCAGCAGTCAAGCGGGGGACTTGACCATGTTTTCCTTC
CASSQAGDLTMFSF
>few|TRBJ2-2|TRBD1|TRBV20-1
TGCAGTGCCTGGGACAGGGGAAGCACCGGGGAGCTGTTTTTT
CSAWDRGSTGELFF
>NA|TRBJ2-5|NA|TRBV4-1
TGCGCCAGCAGCCCGTCGGGGGCCCCCCGAGAGACCCAATACTTC
CASSPSGAPRETQYF
>many|TRBJ2-3|TRBD2|TRBV6-1
TGTGCCAGCAGTGAACAGATAGCGGGGCAAGATACGCAGTATTTT
CASSEQIAGQDTQYF
>NA|TRBJ2-5|NA|TRBV29-1
TGCAGCGTGAAGGAGAGCCAGGGGGAGACCCAGTACTTC
CSVKESQGETQYF
>NA|TRBJ2-1|NA|TRBV11-2
TGTGTCAGCAGCTTAGAGATGGGAGCTGCGCAGTTCTTC
CVSSLEMGAAQFF
>NA|TRBJ2-1|NA|TRBV14
TGTGCCAGCAGCCAAGAAGGCCTAGTGGACAATGAGCAGTTCTTC
CASSQEGLVDNEQFF
>many|TRBJ1-1|NA|TRBV12-3/TRBV12-4
TGTGCCAGCAGTTTTGTGACTTTTGGGAACACTGAAGCTTTCTTT
CASSFVTFGNTEAFF
>NA|TRBJ2-2|TRBD1|TRBV29-1
TGCAGCGTCGGGACAGCCTCGAACACATGGGAGCTGTTTTTT
CSVGTASNTWELFF
>NA|TRBJ2-3|TRBD2|TRBV11-2
TGTGCCACCAGCTTACTCGTAGCGGGAGGCCGCACAGATACGCAGTATTTT
CATSLLVAGGRTDTQYF